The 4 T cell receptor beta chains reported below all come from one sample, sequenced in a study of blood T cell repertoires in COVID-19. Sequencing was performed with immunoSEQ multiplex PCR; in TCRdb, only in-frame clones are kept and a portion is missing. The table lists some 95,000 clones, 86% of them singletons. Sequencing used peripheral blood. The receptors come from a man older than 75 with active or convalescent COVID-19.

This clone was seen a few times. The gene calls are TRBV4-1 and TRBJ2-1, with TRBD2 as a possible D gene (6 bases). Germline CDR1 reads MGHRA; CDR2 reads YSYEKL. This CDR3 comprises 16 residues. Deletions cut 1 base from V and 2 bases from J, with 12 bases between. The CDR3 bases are TGCGCCAGCAGCCAAGCATCGGGAGACACCTACAATGAGCAGTTCTTC. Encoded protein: CASSQASGDTYNEQFF.

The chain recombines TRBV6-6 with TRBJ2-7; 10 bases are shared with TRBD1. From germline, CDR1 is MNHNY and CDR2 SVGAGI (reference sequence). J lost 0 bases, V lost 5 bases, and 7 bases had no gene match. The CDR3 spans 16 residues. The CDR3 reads CASSHMGQGSSYEQYF. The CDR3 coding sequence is TGTGCCAGCAGTCACATGGGACAGGGGAGCTCCTACGAGCAGTACTTC.

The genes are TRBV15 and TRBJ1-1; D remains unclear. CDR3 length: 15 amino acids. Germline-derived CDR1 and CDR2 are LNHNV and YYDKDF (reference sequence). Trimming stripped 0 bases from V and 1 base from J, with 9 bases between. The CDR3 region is CATSRDLRGNTEAFF. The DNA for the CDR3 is TGTGCCACCAGCAGAGATTTACGGGGGAACACTGAAGCTTTCTTT.

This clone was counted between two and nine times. The CDR3 DNA reads TGCGCCAGCAGCTTGCCAAATACAGAGCCCACGGAGCTGTTTTTT. Its translation is CASSLPNTEPTELFF. The chain recombines TRBV5-1 with TRBJ2-2; no definite D call. This CDR3 has 15 amino acids. Germline lookup yields CDR1 SGHRS and CDR2 YFSETQ. The germline V and J ends were trimmed by 1 base and 10 bases, with 17 bases remaining between them.